Listed here are 22 T cell receptor beta chains from one sample, sequenced in a study of T cell responses to AZD1222 COVID-19 vaccine. The table came from immunoSEQ multiplex PCR; TCRdb's copy has only in-frame clones and leaves some out. Here the sample spans more than 85,000 clones, around 90% being singletons. The sequenced sample was peripheral blood, obtained 28 days after the second AZD1222 dose. The receptors come from an adult who received the AZD1222 COVID-19 vaccine.

The rearrangement uses TRBV7-8 and TRBJ2-2, with D hard to call. V lost 3 bases, J lost 4 bases, and 12 bases lay in between. Germline V CDR1 and CDR2: SGHVS, FQNEAQ. This CDR3 is built from 15 residues. CDR3 DNA sequence: TGTGCCAGCAGCTTGGATCTAGGAATCACCGGGGAGCTGTTTTTT. Protein: CASSLDLGITGELFF.

The V and J genes are TRBV21-1 and TRBJ2-7; the table's D call of TRBD2 was not tested on the DNA. TRBV21-1 corresponds to a pseudogene. CDR3 length equals 12 residues. The CDR3 bases are TGTGCCAGCCGGGGCGGGAGTGAAGAGCAGTACTTC. It codes for CASRGGSEEQYF.

This chain connects TRBV28 to TRBJ1-1; no clear D gene. The V gene's germline CDR1 is MDHEN and CDR2 SYDVKM. Trimming removed 3 bases from V and 0 bases from J, with 8 bases in between. CDR3 length: 14 amino acids. DNA for the CDR3: TGTGCCAGCAGTTTGGCAGAGTTGAACACTGAAGCTTTCTTT. Translating it yields CASSLAELNTEAFF. Using reference TRBV28 and TRBJ1-1 for the parts outside the CDR3, the full variable domain is DVKVTQSSRYLVKRTGEKVFLECVQDMDHENMFWYRQDPGLGLRLIYFSYDVKMKEKGDIPEGYSVSREKKERFSLILESASTNQTSMYLCASSLAELNTEAFFGQGTRLTVV.

The rearrangement links TRBV24-1 to TRBJ2-1; 10 nucleotides agree with TRBD2. V was pared by 3 bases and J by 4 bases, with 8 bases of the junction left unmatched. Per the germline V gene, CDR1 is KGHDR and CDR2 is SFDVKD. The CDR3 consists of 17 residues. In nucleotides, the CDR3 is TGTGCCACCAGTGATGGCCCCACTAGCGGGAATTACAATGAGCAGTTCTTC. Its translation is CATSDGPTSGNYNEQFF.

This clone was observed a single time. The J gene is TRBJ2-1, the V gene TRBV7-9; 8 nucleotides align to TRBD2. Germline V gene data show CDR1 as SEHNR and CDR2 as FQNEAQ (reference sequence). The CDR3 is 13 residues long. V shed 4 bases, J shed 11 bases, and the junction held 7 bases outside the gene matches. Here the CDR3 DNA reads TGTGCCAGCAGCTCCATGAATAGCGGGAAGCAGTTCTTC. Translation: CASSSMNSGKQFF.

Only a few counts were recorded for this clone. V is TRBV3-1 (or the pseudogene TRBV3-2) and J is TRBJ2-3, with D uncertain. The V end lost 1 base, the J end lost 9 bases, and 17 bases lay between the germline ends. Germline V gives CDR1 LGHDT, CDR2 YNNKEL (reference sequence). The CDR3 contains 15 residues. The CDR3 sequence is CASSQVGQNTRTQYF. Written as DNA, the CDR3 is TGTGCCAGCAGCCAAGTGGGCCAGAACACACGGACGCAGTATTTT.

This clone has only a few counts. V gene TRBV5-1 combines with J gene TRBJ1-1; possible D gene TRBD1, 6 bases. Germline CDR1 is SGHRS and CDR2 is YFSETQ. Trimming left V 5 bases short and J 7 bases short, with 15 bases between. The CDR3 runs 13 residues. The CDR3 nucleotides read TGCGCCAGCAGAACCCCCGAGGGGGGTGAAGCTTTCTTT. Translation: CASRTPEGGEAFF. The full variable domain, in which reference TRBV5-1 and TRBJ1-1 provide the parts outside the CDR3, is KAGVTQTPRYLIKTRGQQVTLSCSPISGHRSVSWYQQTPGQGLQFLFEYFSETQRNKGNFPGRFSGRQFSNSRSEMNVSTLELGDSALYLCASRTPEGGEAFFGQGTRLTVV.

The rearrangement uses TRBV18 and TRBJ1-4; the D gene is possibly TRBD1 (5 bases). The CDR3 loop spans 15 amino acids. With 4 bases removed from V and 5 bases from J, the gap between germline ends came to 14 bases. CDR1 is KGHSH, CDR2 LQKENI, per germline. This CDR3 reads CASSQQGLRNEKLFF. CDR3 DNA sequence: TGTGCCAGCTCACAGCAGGGACTAAGGAATGAAAAACTGTTTTTT.

The chain is built from TRBV7-9 and TRBJ1-1; D is perhaps TRBD1 (5 bases). Germline assignment: CDR1 SEHNR and CDR2 FQNEAQ (reference sequence). Trimming took 1 base from V and 2 from J, leaving 11 bases between them. The CDR3 loop spans 15 amino acids. This CDR3 reads CASSLVRQGNTEAFF. CDR3 DNA sequence: TGTGCCAGCAGCTTAGTCCGGCAGGGTAACACTGAAGCTTTCTTT.

The rearrangement links TRBV9 to TRBJ2-7; 8 bases map to TRBD1. The CDR3 length is 14 residues. V was clipped by 3 bases and J by 7 bases; unmatched bases: 9. Per the germline V gene, CDR1 is SGDLS and CDR2 is YYNGEE. The CDR3 here is CASSAGGRAEEQYF. DNA for the CDR3: TGTGCCAGCAGCGCAGGGGGCAGGGCAGAGGAGCAGTACTTC.

In nucleotides, the CDR3 is TGTGCCAGCAGCTTAGGGGCCGGACAGGCTACGACCTACGAGCAGTACTTC. It is translated as CASSLGAGQATTYEQYF. V gene TRBV7-8 combines with J gene TRBJ2-7, with 7 positions matching TRBD1. CDR3 size: 17 residues. In germline, CDR1 is SGHVS, CDR2 FQNEAQ. Germline trimming cut 1 base from V and 2 bases from J; bases unmatched to any gene: 11.

This clone came up once. The V call is TRBV4-1, the J call TRBJ2-5; no clear D. There are 13 residues in the CDR3. The germline CDR1 and CDR2 sequences are MGHRA and YSYEKL. V was trimmed by 4 bases and J by 1 base, leaving 7 bases between them. The DNA for the CDR3 is TGCGCCAGCAGCCTCCCACCCCAAGAGACCCAGTACTTC. Residues: CASSLPPQETQYF.

The V gene is TRBV6-5, the J gene TRBJ1-6, with D possibly TRBD1 on 5 matching bases. V lost 6 bases, J lost 5 bases, and 14 bases lay in between. The CDR3 contains 15 residues. From germline, CDR1 is MNHEY and CDR2 SVGAGI. In DNA form, the CDR3 reads TGTGCCAGCAGCCGGGGGACGGTCGATAATTCACCCCTCCACTTT. Translation: CASSRGTVDNSPLHF.

The genes are TRBV29-1 and TRBJ2-1, with unresolved D. Looked up from germline, CDR1 is SQVTM and CDR2 is ANQGSEA. V was shortened by 0 bases and J by 4 bases, with 7 bases between the two germline ends. CDR3 length: 13 residues. The CDR3 DNA reads TGCAGCGTTGAAGAGATCGCTTACAATGAGCAGTTCTTC. Protein sequence: CSVEEIAYNEQFF.

V is TRBV2 and J is TRBJ1-6; 10 bases match TRBD1. The V gene end was trimmed by 6 bases and the J gene end by 4 bases; junction bases not matched to a gene: 9. CDR3 length: 17 residues. Germline CDR1 reads SNHLY; CDR2 reads FYNNEI. CDR3 DNA sequence: TGTGCCAGCAGGGGGACAGGGGCGAGGAGTTATAATTCACCCCTCCACTTT. Translation gives CASRGTGARSYNSPLHF.

This chain joins TRBV11-2 and TRBJ1-5; D is unresolved. CDR1 and CDR2 (germline): SGHAT, FQNNGV. The CDR3 totals 13 residues. V lost 5 bases, J lost 7 bases, and 12 bases lay in between. Here the CDR3 DNA reads TGTGCCAGCAGCCTCGTGGACGACCAGCCCCAGCATTTT. As protein: CASSLVDDQPQHF.

The V and J genes are TRBV7-8 and TRBJ1-5, with no clear D. Trimming removed 3 bases from V and 9 bases from J, with 12 bases in between. CDR3 length equals 13 residues. Germline values: CDR1 SGHVS, CDR2 FQNEAQ. This CDR3 reads CASSFAPRRPQHF. In DNA form, the CDR3 reads TGTGCCAGCAGCTTCGCCCCAAGAAGGCCCCAGCATTTT.

V and J are TRBV29-1 and TRBJ2-7, with TRBD2 matching over 15 bases. CDR1 is SQVTM, CDR2 ANQGSEA, per germline. Trimming cost V 7 bases and J 9 bases; bases outside gene matches: 4. The CDR3 is 12 residues long. The CDR3 nucleotides are TGCAGCGGGACTAGCGGGAGGGAATCGCAGTACTTC. As protein: CSGTSGRESQYF.

The rearrangement uses TRBV5-1 and TRBJ1-1; 9 positions match TRBD1. Germline V lookup: CDR1 SGHRS, CDR2 YFSETQ. The ends lost 3 bases at V and 1 base at J; junction bases unmatched: 1. The CDR3 sequence is 14 residues long. CDR3 nucleotides: TGCGCCAGCAGCTGGGACAGGGAGAACACTGAAGCTTTCTTT. This sequence encodes CASSWDRENTEAFF. The entire variable domain, with the rest obtained from reference TRBV5-1 and TRBJ1-1, is as follows: KAGVTQTPRYLIKTRGQQVTLSCSPISGHRSVSWYQQTPGQGLQFLFEYFSETQRNKGNFPGRFSGRQFSNSRSEMNVSTLELGDSALYLCASSWDRENTEAFFGQGTRLTVV.

This rearrangement joins TRBV24-1 to TRBJ1-2, with 9 bases aligning to TRBD1. Per the germline V gene, CDR1 is KGHDR and CDR2 is SFDVKD. This CDR3 is built from 15 residues. J was trimmed by 4 bases and V by 5 bases; bases with no gene match: 7. The CDR3 region is CATSGSGTGSYGYTF. The CDR3 bases are TGTGCCACCAGTGGTTCCGGGACAGGGTCCTATGGCTACACCTTC.

This clone was counted between two and nine times. The same CDR3 can be traced to other DNA sequences in this sample. The V call is TRBV5-4, the J call TRBJ2-1; no definite D call. Germline assignment: CDR1 SGHNT and CDR2 YYREEE (reference sequence). With 7 bases removed from V and 0 bases from J, the gap between germline ends came to 8 bases. The CDR3 loop spans 13 amino acids. CDR3 protein: CASRSDSYNEQFF. The CDR3 nucleotides read TGTGCCAGCCGTTCGGACTCCTACAATGAGCAGTTCTTC.

The chain couples TRBV27 to TRBJ2-1; no firm D call. The germline V gene has CDR1 MNHEY and CDR2 SMNVEV (reference sequence). Trimming stripped 6 bases from V and 4 bases from J, with 7 bases between. This CDR3 is 12 amino acids long. Here the CDR3 reads CASRDGYNEQFF. As DNA, the CDR3 is TGTGCCAGCAGGGACGGATACAATGAGCAGTTCTTC.